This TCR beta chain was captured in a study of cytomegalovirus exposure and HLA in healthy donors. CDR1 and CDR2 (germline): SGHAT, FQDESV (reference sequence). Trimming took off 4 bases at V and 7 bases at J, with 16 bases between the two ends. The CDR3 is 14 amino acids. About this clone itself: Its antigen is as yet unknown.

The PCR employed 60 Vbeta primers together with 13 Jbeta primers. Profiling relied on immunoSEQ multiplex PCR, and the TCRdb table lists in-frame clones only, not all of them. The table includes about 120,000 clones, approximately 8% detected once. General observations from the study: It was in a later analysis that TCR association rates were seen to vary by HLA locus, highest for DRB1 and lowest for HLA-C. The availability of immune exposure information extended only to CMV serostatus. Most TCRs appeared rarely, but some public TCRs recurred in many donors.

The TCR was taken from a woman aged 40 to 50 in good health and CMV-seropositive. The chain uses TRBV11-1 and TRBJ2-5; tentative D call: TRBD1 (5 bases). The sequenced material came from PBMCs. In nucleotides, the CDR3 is TGTGCCAGCAGCTCAAGGGTGGGGCCTGGGACCCAGTACTTC. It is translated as CASSSRVGPGTQYF.